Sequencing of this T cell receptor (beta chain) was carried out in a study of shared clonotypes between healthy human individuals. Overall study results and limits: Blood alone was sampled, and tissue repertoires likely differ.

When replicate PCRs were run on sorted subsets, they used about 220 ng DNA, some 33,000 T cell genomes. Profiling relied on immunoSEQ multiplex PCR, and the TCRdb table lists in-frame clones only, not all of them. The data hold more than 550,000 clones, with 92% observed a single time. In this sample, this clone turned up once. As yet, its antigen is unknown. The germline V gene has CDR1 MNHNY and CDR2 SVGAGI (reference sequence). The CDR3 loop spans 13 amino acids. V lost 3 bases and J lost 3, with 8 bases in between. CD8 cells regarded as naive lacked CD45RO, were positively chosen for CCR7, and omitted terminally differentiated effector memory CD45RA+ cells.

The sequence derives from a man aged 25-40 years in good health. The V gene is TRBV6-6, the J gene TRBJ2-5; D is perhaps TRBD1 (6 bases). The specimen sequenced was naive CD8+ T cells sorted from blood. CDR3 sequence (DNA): TGTGCCAGCAGTTATTACAGGGAAGAGACCCAGTACTTC. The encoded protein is CASSYYREETQYF.